The 18 T cell receptor beta chains below all came from one sample that was sequenced in a study of T-cell reconstitution after alpha-beta-depleted transplantation in children. Molecular barcoding with unique molecular identifiers was used for the TCRbeta library. TCRdb processed the PCR reads anew with MiXCR; each CDR3 protein has one entry. The profile shows approximately 980,000 distinct CDR3 sequences, under 30% of them singletons. This material consisted of PBMCs, mostly from graft donor cells, taken 360 days after TCRalphabeta/CD19-depleted stem cell transplant. Receptors were obtained from a boy in the first two years of life who had a stem cell transplant for SCID, so the T cells may come from the graft donor.

The V and J genes are TRBV20-1 and TRBJ2-4, with 8 bases aligning to TRBD2. Looked up from germline, CDR1 is DFQATT and CDR2 is SNEGSKA (reference sequence). Trimming removed 0 bases from V and 7 bases from J; junction bases left unmatched: 5. The CDR3 runs to 14 residues. CDR3 loop: CSARDGGAMNIQYF. CDR3 DNA sequence: TGCAGTGCTAGAGACGGGGGGGCCATGAACATTCAGTACTTC.

This clonotype has only one observation. The V gene is TRBV7-3, the J gene TRBJ2-1, with 8 bases identical to TRBD2. The ends lost 5 bases at V and 9 bases at J; junction bases unmatched: 15. Germline CDR1 SGHTA, CDR2 FQGTGA. CDR3 length: 16 residues. CDR3 amino acids: CASSREGGLGVSEQFF. For the CDR3, the DNA is TGTGCCAGCAGCCGCGAAGGGGGACTAGGGGTGAGTGAGCAGTTCTTC.

There are a few counts of this clonotype. V and J are TRBV15 and TRBJ2-5; possible D gene TRBD2, 5 bases. CDR1 is LNHNV, CDR2 YYDKDF, per germline (reference sequence). This CDR3 has 19 amino acids. Trimming cost V 0 bases and J 1 base, with 21 bases left between them. DNA of the CDR3: TGTGCCACCAGCAGAGATGATTTATGGCCTGAGGGTTCCCAAGAGACCCAGTACTTC. This translates into CATSRDDLWPEGSQETQYF.

This clonotype appeared a few times. V gene TRBV6-1 combines with J gene TRBJ2-7; tentatively, D is TRBD1 (6 bases). Germline values: CDR1 MNHNS, CDR2 SASEGT. The length of the CDR3 is 14 residues. Trimming removed 6 bases at V and 2 bases at J, with 14 bases between. CDR3 DNA: TGTGCCAGCAGCCTTTACCAGGGGCCCTACGAGCAGTACTTC. Translating it yields CASSLYQGPYEQYF.

V gene TRBV20-1 combines with J gene TRBJ1-1; 8 positions agree with TRBD1. Per germline, CDR1 DFQATT and CDR2 SNEGSKA (reference sequence). The CDR3 contains 14 residues. For the CDR3, the DNA is TGCAGAGCGGGACAGGACAATAAGAACACTGAAGCTTTCTTT. Its translation is CRAGQDNKNTEAFF.

V is TRBV4-2 and J is TRBJ1-2; maybe TRBD1 (5 bases). V lost 1 base to trimming and J lost 6 bases, with 18 bases between them. CDR3 length: 16 residues. Germline CDR1 and CDR2: LGHNA and YNFKEQ. The CDR3 reads CASSQVQQDSPNGYTF. The CDR3 bases are TGTGCCAGCAGCCAAGTCCAACAAGACAGCCCCAATGGCTACACCTTC.

The table lists this clonotype with many counts. The chain uses TRBV7-2 and TRBJ1-1; TRBD1 is a possible D gene (6 bases). Germline assignment: CDR1 SGHTA and CDR2 FQGNSA. Trimming took 5 bases from V and 1 from J, leaving 14 bases between them. The CDR3 has 15 amino acids. The CDR3 DNA sequence: TGTGCCAGCAGCAGCGTGGACAGCCAGAACACTGAAGCTTTCTTT. It yields the protein CASSSVDSQNTEAFF.

The chain has TRBV7-2 and TRBJ2-1; D is possibly TRBD1 or TRBD2 (5 bases each). The CDR3 contains 16 residues. Trimming removed 1 base from V and 1 base from J, with 11 bases in between. The germline CDR1 and CDR2 sequences are SGHTA and FQGNSA. As DNA, the CDR3 is TGTGCCAGCAGCTTAGGCGAGGGGCGGTCCTACAATGAGCAGTTCTTC. Translated, it gives CASSLGEGRSYNEQFF.

The chain combines TRBV9 with TRBJ2-7; maybe TRBD1 (5 bases). Germline values: CDR1 SGDLS, CDR2 YYNGEE. The ends were cut back, 0 bases at V and 0 bases at J, with 10 bases in the middle. The CDR3 extends over 15 amino acids. The CDR3 sequence: CASSVGKGRSYEQYF. DNA of the CDR3: TGTGCCAGCAGCGTAGGGAAGGGGCGCTCCTACGAGCAGTACTTC. Full variable domain (missing parts from reference TRBV9 and TRBJ2-7): DSGVTQTPKHLITATGQRVTLRCSPRSGDLSVYWYQQSLDQGLQFLIQYYNGEERAKGNILERFSAQQFPDLHSELNLSSLELGDSALYFCASSVGKGRSYEQYFGPGTRLTVT.

This chain uses TRBV7-9 with TRBJ2-1; a possible D gene is TRBD1 (6 bases). Germline V lookup: CDR1 SEHNR, CDR2 FQNEAQ (reference sequence). The length of the CDR3 is 15 residues. The V end was cut by 5 bases, the J end by 7 bases, with 18 bases between. CDR3: CASSLGQLYVNEQFF. DNA of the CDR3: TGTGCCAGCAGCCTTGGACAGCTTTACGTTAATGAGCAGTTCTTC. Filled out from reference TRBV7-9 and TRBJ2-1, the complete variable domain reads DTGVSQNPRHKITKRGQNVTFRCDPISEHNRLYWYRQTLGQGPEFLTYFQNEAQLEKSRLLSDRFSAERPKGSFSTLEIQRTEQGDSAMYLCASSLGQLYVNEQFFGPGTRLTVL.

The CDR3 DNA follows: TGTGCCAGCCGCAGGAATAATTCACCCCTCCACTTT. Residues: CASRRNNSPLHF. This chain uses TRBV12-3 or TRBV12-4 with TRBJ1-6; D unclear. The CDR3 extends over 12 amino acids. Trimming cost V 8 bases and J 5 bases, with 7 bases left between them.

V and J are TRBV5-1 and TRBJ1-2, with TRBD1 as a possible D gene (5 bases). The ends were cut back, 3 bases at V and 4 bases at J, with 19 bases in the middle. The CDR3 is made up of 16 amino acids. In germline, CDR1 is SGHRS, CDR2 YFSETQ. CDR3 region: CASSSSYIGASYGYTF. Written as DNA, the CDR3 is TGCGCCAGCAGCTCAAGCTACATAGGGGCAAGCTATGGCTACACCTTC.

This clonotype showed up just a few times. CDR3 loop: CASSELRVRGDTQYF. Written as DNA, the CDR3 is TGTGCCAGCAGCGAACTCCGGGTCCGTGGAGATACGCAGTATTTT. The V gene is TRBV7-9, the J gene TRBJ2-3; D not certain. The CDR3 sequence is 15 residues long. Germline V gives CDR1 SEHNR, CDR2 FQNEAQ (reference sequence). The ends were cut back, 5 bases at V and 5 bases at J, with 17 bases in the middle. The full variable domain, rest sourced from reference TRBV7-9 and TRBJ2-3, is DTGVSQNPRHKITKRGQNVTFRCDPISEHNRLYWYRQTLGQGPEFLTYFQNEAQLEKSRLLSDRFSAERPKGSFSTLEIQRTEQGDSAMYLCASSELRVRGDTQYFGPGTRLTVL.

This clonotype came up a few times. This sequence joins TRBV7-3 and TRBJ2-3, with TRBD2 as a possible D gene (6 bases). This CDR3 has 17 residues. The V end lost 0 bases, the J end lost 1 base, and 14 bases lay between the germline ends. Germline values: CDR1 SGHTA, CDR2 FQGTGA. CDR3 protein: CASSLTGTVGGTDTQYF. In DNA form, the CDR3 reads TGTGCCAGCAGCTTAACGGGGACTGTGGGTGGCACAGATACGCAGTATTTT.

This clonotype was detected once. The chain is built from TRBV6-2 or TRBV6-3 and TRBJ2-1, with TRBD1 matching over 11 bases. CDR1 MNHEY and CDR2 SVGEGT come from the germline V gene. Unmatched junction bases numbered 7, after V lost 5 bases and J lost 4 bases. The CDR3 extends over 16 amino acids. The chain's CDR3 is CASSNPGTGGYNEQFF. The CDR3 nucleotides are TGTGCCAGCAGTAACCCCGGGACAGGGGGTTACAATGAGCAGTTCTTC.

This clonotype was observed a handful of times. The chain links TRBV2 to TRBJ1-6; no definite D call. Deletions cut 7 bases from V and 8 bases from J, with 12 bases between. Germline values: CDR1 SNHLY, CDR2 FYNNEI. This CDR3 has 13 residues. CDR3 region: CASKVEDDSPLHF. CDR3 coding DNA: TGTGCCAGCAAGGTGGAGGACGATTCACCCCTCCACTTT. The entire variable domain, with the rest obtained from reference TRBV2 and TRBJ1-6, is as follows: EPEVTQTPSHQVTQMGQEVILRCVPISNHLYFYWYRQILGQKVEFLVSFYNNEISEKSEIFDDQFSVERPDGSNFTLKIRSTKLEDSAMYFCASKVEDDSPLHFGNGTRLTVT.

This chain uses TRBV12-3 or TRBV12-4 with TRBJ2-3; D gene uncertain. The CDR3 sequence is 14 residues long. Trimming cost V 2 bases and J 8 bases, with 14 bases left between them. The CDR3 sequence is CASSLFRGSPTQYF. Here the CDR3 DNA reads TGTGCCAGCAGTTTATTTCGAGGAAGCCCTACGCAGTATTTT.

This clonotype was seen more than once but under ten times. The chain couples TRBV28 to TRBJ2-1, with 7 bases identical to TRBD1. CDR1 MDHEN and CDR2 SYDVKM come from the germline V gene. J was trimmed by 1 base and V by 4 bases; bases with no gene match: 7. This CDR3 has 16 amino acids. The CDR3 here is CASSSSTRGSYNEQFF. CDR3 sequence (DNA): TGTGCCAGCAGTTCCTCAACCAGGGGGTCCTACAATGAGCAGTTCTTC.